Detailed here is one T cell receptor (beta chain). Assay: immunoSEQ multiplex PCR; the TCRdb copy retains only in-frame clones and omits some. This table has about 120,000 clones, roughly 89% appearing once. Trimming took 2 bases from V and 5 from J, leaving 10 bases between them. The length of the CDR3 is 15 residues. Germline V gene lookup returns CDR1 SGHTA and CDR2 FQGNSA. This specimen comes from a study of blood T cell repertoires in COVID-19. This TCR came from a woman aged 25 to 39 who had recovered from COVID-19. Sequencing used PBMCs or T cells enriched from blood (not recorded which). The chain employs TRBV7-2 and TRBJ1-6; D perhaps matches TRBD1 (5 bases). This CDR3 reads CASSLMAGNNSPLHF. The CDR3 bases are TGTGCCAGCAGCTTAATGGCAGGGAATAATTCACCCCTCCACTTT. The variable domain in full, completed from reference TRBV7-2 and TRBJ1-6, reads GAGVSQSPSNKVTEKGKDVELRCDPISGHTALYWYRQSLGQGLEFLIYFQGNSAPDKSGLPSDRFSAERTGGSVSTLTIQRTQQEDSAVYLCASSLMAGNNSPLHFGNGTRLTVT.